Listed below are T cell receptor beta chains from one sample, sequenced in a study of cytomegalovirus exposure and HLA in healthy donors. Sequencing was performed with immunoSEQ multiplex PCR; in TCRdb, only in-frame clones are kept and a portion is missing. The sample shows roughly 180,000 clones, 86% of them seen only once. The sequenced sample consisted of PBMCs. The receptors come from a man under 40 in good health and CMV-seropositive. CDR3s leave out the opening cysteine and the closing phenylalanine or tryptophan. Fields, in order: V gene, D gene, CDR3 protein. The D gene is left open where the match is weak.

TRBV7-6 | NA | ASSPTADTGELF
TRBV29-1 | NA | SVERGGNTIY
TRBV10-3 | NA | AISPQGSGELF
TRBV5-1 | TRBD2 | ASSLGGSSGEQY
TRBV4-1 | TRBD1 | ASTLDRGVNYGYT
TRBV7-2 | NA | ASSLKPRTQSSYNEQF
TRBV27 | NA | ASTGGATGELF
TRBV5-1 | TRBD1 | ASSGTGAAKNIQY
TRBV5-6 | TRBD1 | ASSLAGTGKF
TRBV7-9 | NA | ASSLPPRLGYEQY
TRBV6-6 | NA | ASSPTRNEKLF
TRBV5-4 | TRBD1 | ASSSGGSGIEQY
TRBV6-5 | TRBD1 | ASRPDRTIIHEQY
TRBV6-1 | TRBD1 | ASTGGQQNTEAF
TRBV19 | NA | ASSIGQRTTYEQY
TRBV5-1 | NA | ASRNEPYNEQF
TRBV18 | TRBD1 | ASSPRTGDTEAF
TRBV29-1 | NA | SVVEQETQY
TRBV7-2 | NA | ASSFTRAGEQY
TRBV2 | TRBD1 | ASSPGQGVDTQY
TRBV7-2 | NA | ASSLLGYGYT
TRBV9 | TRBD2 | ASSGPITGTSVNTGELF
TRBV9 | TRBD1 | ASSLGDRRYNSPLH
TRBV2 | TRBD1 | ASRETGVGGEKLF
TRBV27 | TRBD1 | ASSRQGVDYEQY
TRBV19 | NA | ASRSFGVMNTEAF
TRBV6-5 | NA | ASSPQASYYGYT
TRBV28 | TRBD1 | ASSFPGTGSGNTIY
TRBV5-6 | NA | ASSPQGGPNEQY
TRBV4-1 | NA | ASSQEGQQGSGANVLT
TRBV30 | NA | CPSEQANSYEQY
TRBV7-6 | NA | ASSLATSGSVTQY
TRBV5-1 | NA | ASSLEGSLTEAF
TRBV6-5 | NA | ASSYNGGTEKLF
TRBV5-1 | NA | ASSGPGAEGTEAF
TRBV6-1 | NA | ASRHDSYEQY
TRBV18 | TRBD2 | ASSPGPIAGNSYEQY
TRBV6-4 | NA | ASSGDYNSPLH
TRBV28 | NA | ASSLVGGQGYT
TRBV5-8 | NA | ASRDSPEQY
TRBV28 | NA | ASSLDLNGGARQPQH
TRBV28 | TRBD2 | ASSFIGTSGRNEQF
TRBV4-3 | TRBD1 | ASSQDNPGGLNTEAF
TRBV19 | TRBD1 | ASDRGRGNIQY
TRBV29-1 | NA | SVEIFSGGAAFRKLF
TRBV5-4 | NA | ASSLAQRNTEAF
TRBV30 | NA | AWNKGGEVYEQY
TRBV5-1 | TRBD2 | ASSYATGLANTGELF
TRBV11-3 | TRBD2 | ASSLDSGLALGTGELF
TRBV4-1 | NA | ASSQAVGSSGNTIY
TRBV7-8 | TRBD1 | ASSLETSGTGRTYEQY
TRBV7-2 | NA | ASSLTDPVGYT
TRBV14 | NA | ASSQAGMRITEAF
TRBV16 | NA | ASSQGTTGNQPQH